These 8 T cell receptor beta chains originate from one sample sequenced in a study of identical twins. TCRdb ran MiXCR on the 5' RACE reads and lists one entry per CDR3 protein. The sample contains hundreds of thousands of distinct CDR3 sequences, approximately 21% of which appear only once. The sample was also reused in another study, on T cells expressing NK-cell markers.

The material sequenced was PBMCs. These receptors were obtained from a woman between 18 and 29 years old in good health.

The chain joins TRBV5-6 to TRBJ2-5, with 7 bases fitting TRBD1. The CDR3 spans 13 residues. V was pared by 6 bases and J by 1 base, with 3 bases of the junction left unmatched. Germline lookup yields CDR1 SGHDT and CDR2 YYEEEE. The CDR3 region is CASNDRVQETQYF. As DNA, the CDR3 is TGTGCCAGCAATGACAGGGTCCAAGAGACCCAGTACTTC.

There are a few counts of this clonotype. The rearrangement uses TRBV20-1 and TRBJ2-1; 7 bases are a match to TRBD2. V was clipped by 2 bases and J by 7 bases; unmatched bases: 5. CDR1 and CDR2 (germline): DFQATT, SNEGSKA (reference sequence). CDR3 length equals 13 residues. CDR3 sequence (DNA): TGCAGTGCTAGAAAACCCGGGGGGAATGAGCAGTTCTTC. As protein: CSARKPGGNEQFF.

The chain carries TRBV15 and TRBJ1-2; tentatively, D is TRBD1 (5 bases). V was clipped by 0 bases and J by 4 bases, with 9 bases between them. Looked up from germline, CDR1 is LNHNV and CDR2 is YYDKDF (reference sequence). The CDR3 is made up of 14 amino acids. The CDR3 loop reads CATSRDGAIYGYTF. The CDR3, as DNA: TGTGCCACCAGCAGAGACGGGGCCATCTATGGCTACACCTTC.

The chain couples TRBV7-2 to TRBJ1-1, with 9 bases lining up with TRBD1. Trimming removed 4 bases from V and 3 bases from J; junction bases left unmatched: 12. The CDR3 totals 17 residues. The germline V gene has CDR1 SGHTA and CDR2 FQGNSA. CDR3 coding DNA: TGTGCCAGCAGCTCACTCCCGGGACAGGGCGGGTACACTGAAGCTTTCTTT. It codes for CASSSLPGQGGYTEAFF.

The rearrangement uses TRBV6-1 and TRBJ2-1; TRBD1 aligns across 7 bases. Germline-derived CDR1 and CDR2 are MNHNS and SASEGT. After removal of 5 bases from V and 0 bases from J, the junction contained 7 bases not matched to a gene. The CDR3 has 16 amino acids. The CDR3 DNA is TGTGCCAGCAGTCGTACAGGGGTCACCTCCTACAATGAGCAGTTCTTC. Its translation is CASSRTGVTSYNEQFF.

This clonotype was picked up a small number of times. The V gene is TRBV20-1, the J gene TRBJ2-7; D ambiguous. V dropped 3 bases and J dropped 0 bases, with 9 bases sitting between them. CDR3 length: 13 residues. In germline, CDR1 is DFQATT, CDR2 SNEGSKA (reference sequence). CDR3 sequence reads: CSASSGPSYEQYF. DNA of the CDR3: TGCAGTGCTAGTTCAGGTCCCTCCTACGAGCAGTACTTC.

This clonotype was counted ten times or more. V and J are TRBV6-1 and TRBJ2-1; D may be TRBD1 (5 bases). V shed 6 bases and J shed 4 bases, with 16 bases lying between them. This CDR3 has 15 amino acids. Germline V gene lookup returns CDR1 MNHNS and CDR2 SASEGT. The CDR3 spells CASSPIAQAYNEQFF. CDR3 DNA sequence: TGTGCCAGCAGCCCCATAGCACAGGCATACAATGAGCAGTTCTTC.

V is TRBV20-1 and J is TRBJ2-3, with D possibly being TRBD2 (6 bases). This CDR3 spans 15 amino acids. V was clipped by 5 bases and J by 1 base, with 16 bases between them. Germline values: CDR1 DFQATT, CDR2 SNEGSKA (reference sequence). The CDR3: CSAAVGGSGTDTQYF. The DNA of the CDR3 is TGCAGTGCTGCCGTTGGAGGGAGCGGCACAGATACGCAGTATTTT.